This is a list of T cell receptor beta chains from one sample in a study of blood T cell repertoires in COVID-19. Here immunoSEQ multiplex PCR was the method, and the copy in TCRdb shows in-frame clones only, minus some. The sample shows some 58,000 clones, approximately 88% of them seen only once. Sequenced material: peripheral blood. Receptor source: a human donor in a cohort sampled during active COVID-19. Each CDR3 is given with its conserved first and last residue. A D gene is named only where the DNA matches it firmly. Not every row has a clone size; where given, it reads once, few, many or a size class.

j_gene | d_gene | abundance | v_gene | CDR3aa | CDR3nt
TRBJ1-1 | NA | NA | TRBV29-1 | CSVGWKGAEAFF | TGCAGCGTTGGTTGGAAGGGGGCTGAAGCTTTCTTT
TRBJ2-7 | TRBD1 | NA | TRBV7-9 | CASSFAGTGVEQYF | TGTGCCAGCAGCTTCGCCGGGACAGGGGTCGAGCAGTACTTC
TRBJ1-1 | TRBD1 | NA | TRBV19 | CASSIGTGGLSAFF | TGTGCCAGTAGTATTGGGACAGGGGGCCTTTCAGCTTTCTTT
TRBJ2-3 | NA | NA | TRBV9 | CASSVAGGTTDTQYF | TGTGCCAGCAGCGTAGCCGGCGGAACCACAGATACGCAGTATTTT
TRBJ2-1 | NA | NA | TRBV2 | CASRRSSRPNEQFF | TGTGCCAGCAGGAGGTCTAGTCGCCCGAATGAGCAGTTCTTC
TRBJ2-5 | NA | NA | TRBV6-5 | CASSRSGQSQETQYF | TGTGCCAGCAGCCGAAGTGGACAGTCCCAAGAGACCCAGTACTTC
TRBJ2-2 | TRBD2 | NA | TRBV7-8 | CASSSGLAGAGELFF | TGTGCCAGCAGCTCCGGACTAGCGGGAGCAGGGGAGCTGTTTTTT
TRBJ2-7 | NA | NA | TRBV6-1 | CASSEGQYNEQYF | TGTGCCAGCAGTGAAGGGCAGTACAACGAGCAGTACTTC
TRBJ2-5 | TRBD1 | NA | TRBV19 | CASSTLQGAGETQYF | TGTGCCAGTAGTACATTACAGGGGGCCGGAGAGACCCAGTACTTC
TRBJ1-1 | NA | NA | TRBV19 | CASSPQGANTEAFF | TGTGCCAGTAGCCCACAGGGAGCGAACACTGAAGCTTTCTTT
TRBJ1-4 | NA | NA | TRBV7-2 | CASSLRGGDGEKLFF | TGTGCCAGCAGCTTACGCGGAGGGGACGGGGAAAAACTGTTTTTT
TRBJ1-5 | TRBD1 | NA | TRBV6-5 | CASKGTGLVQPQHF | TGTGCCAGCAAAGGGACAGGCTTGGTTCAGCCCCAGCATTTT
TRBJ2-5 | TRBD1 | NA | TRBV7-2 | CASSTGARLQETQYF | TGTGCCAGCAGCACAGGGGCCAGACTTCAAGAGACCCAGTACTTC
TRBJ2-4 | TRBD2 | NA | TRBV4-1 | CASSQDRKLAGGLAKNIQYF | TGCGCCAGCAGCCAAGATCGAAAATTAGCGGGGGGGTTAGCCAAAAACATTCAGTACTTC
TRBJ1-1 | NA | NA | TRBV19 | CASSIGRVLVATEAFF | TGTGCCAGTAGTATAGGACGGGTTCTCGTTGCCACTGAAGCTTTCTTT
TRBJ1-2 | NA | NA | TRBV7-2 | CASSLQRGPPNYGYTF | TGTGCCAGCAGCTTACAGCGGGGTCCCCCTAACTATGGCTACACCTTC
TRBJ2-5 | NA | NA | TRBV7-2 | CASSLRAEGTQYF | TGTGCCAGCAGCTTAAGGGCGGAGGGGACCCAGTACTTC
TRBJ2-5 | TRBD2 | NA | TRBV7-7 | CASSSLSGGGRETQYF | TGTGCCAGCAGCTCCCTTAGCGGGGGGGGTCGAGAGACCCAGTACTTC
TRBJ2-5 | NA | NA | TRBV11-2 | CASRGGETQYF | TGTGCCAGCAGAGGAGGGGAGACCCAGTACTTC
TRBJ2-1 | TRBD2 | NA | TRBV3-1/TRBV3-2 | CASSQQGLYGEQFF | TGTGCCAGCAGCCAACAGGGACTATATGGTGAGCAGTTCTTC
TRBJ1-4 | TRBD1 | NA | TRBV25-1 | CASSEHQGANEKLFF | TGTGCCAGCAGTGAACACCAGGGGGCTAATGAAAAACTGTTTTTT
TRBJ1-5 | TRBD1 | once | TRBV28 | CASSQDRVSLGNQPQHF | TGTGCCAGCAGCCAGGACAGGGTTAGTCTGGGGAATCAGCCCCAGCATTTT
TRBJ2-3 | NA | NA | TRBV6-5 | CASSWGGRDTQYF | TGTGCCAGCAGTTGGGGGGGCAGGGATACGCAGTATTTT
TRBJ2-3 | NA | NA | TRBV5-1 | CASSLLPPVTDTQYF | TGCGCCAGCAGCTTGTTACCCCCGGTCACAGATACGCAGTATTTT
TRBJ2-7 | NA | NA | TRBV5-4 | CASSLLYSNSSYEQYF | TGTGCCAGCAGCTTGTTATATTCCAATAGCTCCTACGAGCAGTACTTC
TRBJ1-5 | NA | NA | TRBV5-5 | CASSLWGGPQPQHF | TGTGCCAGCAGCCTTTGGGGGGGTCCTCAGCCCCAGCATTTT
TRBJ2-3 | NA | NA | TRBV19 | CASSPTSSGADTQYF | TGTGCCAGTAGTCCAACTAGCTCCGGGGCAGATACGCAGTATTTT
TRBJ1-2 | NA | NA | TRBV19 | CASSKGVGGYTF | TGTGCCAGTAGCAAGGGGGTAGGCGGCTACACCTTC
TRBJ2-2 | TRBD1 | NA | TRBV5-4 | CASSFGDRGRTGELFF | TGTGCCAGCAGCTTTGGGGACAGGGGGCGCACCGGGGAGCTGTTTTTT
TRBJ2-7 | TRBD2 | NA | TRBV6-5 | CASSYSKVAGYYEQYF | TGTGCCAGCAGTTACTCGAAGGTAGCGGGGTACTACGAGCAGTACTTC
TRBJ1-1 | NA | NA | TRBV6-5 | CASSLRQATGAFF | TGTGCCAGCAGCCTCAGACAGGCCACGGGGGCTTTCTTT
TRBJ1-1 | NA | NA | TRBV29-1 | CSAQLGRASMNTEAFF | TGCAGCGCCCAACTAGGGAGGGCCTCCATGAACACTGAAGCTTTCTTT
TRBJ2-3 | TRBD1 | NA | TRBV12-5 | CASVGEQGALTDTQYF | TGTGCTAGTGTAGGAGAGCAGGGGGCACTGACAGATACGCAGTATTTT
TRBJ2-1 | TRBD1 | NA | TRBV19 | CASRALPGQGAYEQFF | TGTGCCAGTCGGGCCTTACCGGGACAGGGGGCCTATGAGCAGTTCTTC
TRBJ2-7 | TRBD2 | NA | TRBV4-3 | CASSQVVSGGDPYEQYF | TGCGCCAGCAGCCAAGTCGTTAGCGGGGGGGACCCCTACGAGCAGTACTTC
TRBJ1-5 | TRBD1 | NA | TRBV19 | CASTPGGLRQPQHF | TGTGCCAGTACCCCAGGGGGCCTCCGTCAGCCCCAGCATTTT
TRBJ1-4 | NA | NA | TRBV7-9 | CASSLGTTFNEKLFF | TGTGCCAGCAGCTTAGGAACCACTTTTAATGAAAAACTGTTTTTT
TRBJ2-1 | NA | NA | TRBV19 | CASSIRGYNEQFF | TGTGCCAGTAGTATTCGGGGGTACAATGAGCAGTTCTTC
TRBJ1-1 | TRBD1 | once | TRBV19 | CASSTYRTGGPNTEAFF | TGTGCCAGTAGTACTTACCGGACAGGGGGCCCGAACACTGAAGCTTTCTTT
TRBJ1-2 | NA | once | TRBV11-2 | CASSPELQTYGYTF | TGTGCCAGCAGCCCCGAGCTACAGACCTATGGCTACACCTTC
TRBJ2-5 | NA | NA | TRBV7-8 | CASSLGAQETQYF | TGTGCCAGCAGCTTAGGAGCGCAAGAGACCCAGTACTTC
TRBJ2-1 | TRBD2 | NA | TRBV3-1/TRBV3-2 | CASSQRASGRNEQFF | TGTGCCAGCAGCCAACGGGCTAGCGGGAGGAATGAGCAGTTCTTC
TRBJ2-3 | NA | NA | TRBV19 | CASSIARPDTQYF | TGTGCCAGTAGTATCGCTAGGCCGGATACGCAGTATTTT
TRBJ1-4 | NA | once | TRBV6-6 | CASSPQGANEKLFF | TGTGCCAGCAGCCCACAGGGAGCTAATGAAAAACTGTTTTTT
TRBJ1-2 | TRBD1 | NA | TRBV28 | CASRPQGTGVYGYTF | TGTGCCAGCAGGCCCCAGGGGACAGGCGTTTATGGCTACACCTTC
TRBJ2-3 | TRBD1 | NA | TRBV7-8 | CASSLVTGGATDTQYF | TGTGCCAGCAGCTTAGTTACAGGGGGCGCGACAGATACGCAGTATTTT
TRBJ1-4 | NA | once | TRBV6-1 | CASSEAFYATNEKLFF | TGTGCCAGCAGTGAAGCGTTCTATGCAACTAATGAAAAACTGTTTTTT
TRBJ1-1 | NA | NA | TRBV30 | CAWSGGAEAFF | TGTGCCTGGAGTGGGGGGGCTGAAGCTTTCTTT
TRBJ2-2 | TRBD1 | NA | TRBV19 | CASSIDKGQGNKELFF | TGTGCCAGTAGTATAGATAAGGGACAGGGGAATAAGGAGCTGTTTTTT
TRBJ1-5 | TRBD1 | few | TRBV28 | CARGQQRNQPQHF | TGTGCCAGGGGACAGCAGCGCAATCAGCCCCAGCATTTT
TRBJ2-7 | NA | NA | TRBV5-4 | CASSSGRGGKYEQYF | TGTGCCAGCAGCTCGGGGAGGGGGGGCAAATACGAGCAGTACTTC
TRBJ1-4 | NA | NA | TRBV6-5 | CASRPTGRGEKLFF | TGTGCCAGCAGGCCTACAGGGAGGGGTGAAAAACTGTTTTTT
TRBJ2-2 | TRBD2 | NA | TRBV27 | CASSLAPSGNTGELFF | TGTGCCAGCAGTTTAGCTCCTAGCGGTAACACCGGGGAGCTGTTTTTT
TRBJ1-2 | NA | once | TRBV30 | CAWTPGLYYGYTF | TGTGCCTGGACCCCCGGACTCTACTATGGCTACACCTTC
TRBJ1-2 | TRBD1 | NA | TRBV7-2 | CASSVQAQGRNYGYTF | TGTGCCAGCAGCGTTCAGGCACAGGGGCGGAACTATGGCTACACCTTC